Listed here is a single T cell receptor (beta chain). Its cognate antigen has yet to be identified. The sample holds no much larger clone one base away, and base qualities are not on file. Ficoll-Paque density gradient centrifugation was used to isolate PBMCs. The sequencer was an Illumina NovaSeq 6000. Using 5'RACE with constant-segment primers, TCRalpha and TCRbeta cDNA libraries were constructed, with sample barcodes and unique molecular identifiers added in the process. RNA was extracted from every sample with Trizol reagent. Libraries were amplified in two PCR steps, with a second sample barcode and Illumina TruSeq adapters added in the second step. Libraries were sequenced on an Illumina NovaSeq with 2 x 150 bp paired-end reads. In the paper's pipeline: With migec v1.2.7, reads were demultiplexed and then collapsed into UMI-guided consensus sequences. With mixcr v2.1.11, UMI consensuses were aligned to TRA and TRB V and J templates and assembled into clonotypes. A clonotype was counted as expanded or contracted only if both edgeR and NoisET called the change significant, with noise models trained on biological replicates. For edgeR calls, a false discovery rate-adjusted p below 0.01 and a log2 fold-change threshold of 1 were applied. As an exploratory analysis of dynamics, max-normalized trajectories of the 1000 most abundant clonotypes were examined with PCA combined with hierarchical clustering. The CD4 or CD8 phenotype of responding clones was assigned using the separately sequenced CD4+ and CD8+ repertoires. TCRdb trimmed the raw reads at Q25, called clones with MiXCR and kept productive beta chains. Each CDR3 protein gets just one entry, which takes the most common genes and DNA from the rows behind it. TCRdb's processing, not the authors', yielded these V and J calls. This sample gives 280,000 or so distinct CDR3 sequences in total; approximately 8% of them show up just once. Clones ranked in the top ten supply 22% of the sample.

This sample stems from a study of T-cell memory formation after mild COVID-19 (dated by TCRdb to the early 2020s). As for the study more broadly: Most TCR sequence clusters were specific to one of the two donors. Two young, previously healthy adult volunteers, one female and one male, were included in the cohort. In a couple of donors, T-cell clones that expanded and contracted after mild COVID-19 were tracked by sequencing TCRalpha and TCRbeta repertoires over time. Overall study results and their limits: The detection of some responding clones in pre-infection memory suggests that pre-existing cross-reactive memory T cells joined the SARS-CoV-2 response. The study included only a couple of mild cases, and larger cohorts that include severe cases with pre-infection samples were judged to be necessary. Balanced CD4/CD8 phenotypes were observed for clones contracting from day 15 to 85, whereas a bias towards CD4+ was observed for a second wave of clones expanding from day 15 to 37. Contracting CD4+ clones turned up mainly in the CM and EM memory subsets, whereas EMRA was where CD8+ clones were enriched. SARS-CoV-2 specificity of the second-wave clones peaking on day 37 was not confirmed.

There are 16 amino acids in the CDR3, from cysteine to phenylalanine inclusive. Only the CDR3 DNA is retained, 48 bases long and in frame from the first base. For CDR1 and CDR2, the germline V gene lists SGHTA and FQGNSA. Trimming removed 4 bases from V and 5 bases from J; the gene matches leave 13 bases unexplained. Sequenced input: PBMCs or a T cell subset sorted from them (not recorded which). This TCR was recovered from a man between 18 and 35 years old who had mild COVID-19 (a few samples of this study predate the infection). The sample titles of this study are shuffled in the database, so cell type and time point are left out; the donor was told from shared clones. The chain couples TRBV7-2 to TRBJ2-5; 7 central bases correspond to TRBD1. The DNA reads as follows: TGTGCCAGCAGCTCCCCCGGCCTCGACAGGGTGGAGACCCAGTACTTC. Its protein reads: CASSSPGLDRVETQYF. With the rest looked up from the reference TRBV7-2 and TRBJ2-5 genes rather than sequenced, the full variable domain is GAGVSQSPSNKVTEKGKDVELRCDPISGHTALYWYRQSLGQGLEFLIYFQGNSAPDKSGLPSDRFSAERTGGSVSTLTIQRTQQEDSAVYLCASSSPGLDRVETQYFGPGTRLLVL.